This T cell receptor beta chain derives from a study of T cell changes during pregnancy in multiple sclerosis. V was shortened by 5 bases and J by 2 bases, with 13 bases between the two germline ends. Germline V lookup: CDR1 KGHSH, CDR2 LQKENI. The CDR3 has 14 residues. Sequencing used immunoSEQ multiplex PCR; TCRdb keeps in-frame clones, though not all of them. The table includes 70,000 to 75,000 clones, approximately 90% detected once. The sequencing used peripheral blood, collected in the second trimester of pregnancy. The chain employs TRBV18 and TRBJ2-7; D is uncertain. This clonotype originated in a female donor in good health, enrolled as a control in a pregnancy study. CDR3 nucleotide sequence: TGTGCCAGCTCAAGGAGTACGGAAACCTACGAGCAGTACTTC. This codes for CASSRSTETYEQYF.